Listed below are T cell receptor beta chains from one sample, sequenced in a study of blood T cells in healthy people across ages. Via MiXCR, TCRdb re-called the 5' RACE reads, giving one row per CDR3 protein. The sample has roughly 800,000 distinct CDR3 sequences, about three fifths seen once. The sample consisted of blood. The origin of the receptors is a man aged 30-40 years in good health. Each CDR3 is given with its conserved first and last residue. A D gene is named only where the DNA matches it firmly. The listing skips clone size in some rows; elsewhere it reads once, few, many or a size class.

v_gene,j_gene,d_gene,abundance,CDR3nt,CDR3aa
TRBV7-2,TRBJ2-4,TRBD1,NA,TGTGCCAGCAGCTTAGCGGGACAGGGGATCGGGTACATTCAGTACTTC,CASSLAGQGIGYIQYF
TRBV27,TRBJ1-2,NA,few,TGTGCCAGCAGTTTATCCACCCGCGGGAACTATGGCTACACCTTC,CASSLSTRGNYGYTF
TRBV20-1,TRBJ2-1,NA,NA,TGCAGTGCTAGAGATGTGGCGAGCTCCTACAATGAGCAGTTCTTC,CSARDVASSYNEQFF
TRBV20-1,TRBJ1-5,NA,few,TGCAGTGCTTCGAAACAGGGTGGCAATCAGCCCCAGCATTTT,CSASKQGGNQPQHF
TRBV20-1,TRBJ2-7,TRBD2,NA,TGCAGTGCTGTTAGCGGGAGGGTCGACGAGCAGTACTTC,CSAVSGRVDEQYF
TRBV10-1,TRBJ1-2,NA,NA,TGCGCCAGCACCCAGGTCCTCTATGGCTACACCTTC,CASTQVLYGYTF
TRBV7-2,TRBJ2-1,TRBD1,NA,TGTGCCAGCGGCCGGGACAGGGTCCCCAATGAGCAGTTCTTC,CASGRDRVPNEQFF
TRBV4-3,TRBJ2-4,NA,few,TGCGCCAGCAGCCAGGGGGCCAAAAACATTCAGTACTTC,CASSQGAKNIQYF
TRBV6-1,TRBJ2-3,TRBD2,NA,TGTGCCAGCACGGTAGCGGGAGGGCGCACAGATACGCAGTATTTT,CASTVAGGRTDTQYF
TRBV7-9,TRBJ2-6,NA,NA,TGTGCCAGCAGCCAGAGTGGGGACGTCCTGACTTTC,CASSQSGDVLTF
TRBV25-1,TRBJ2-5,TRBD2,NA,TGTGCCAGCAGGGTACTAGCGGGAGAAGGAAAGGAGACCCAGTACTTC,CASRVLAGEGKETQYF
TRBV7-2,TRBJ2-7,TRBD2,once,TGTGCCAGCAGTTATATACTAGCGGGAGGTCTCAACGAGCAGTACTTC,CASSYILAGGLNEQYF
TRBV4-2,TRBJ2-7,TRBD1,NA,TGTGCCAGCAGCCAAGACACAGGGGCCTACGAGCAGTACTTC,CASSQDTGAYEQYF
TRBV5-1,TRBJ2-5,TRBD2,NA,TGCGCCAGCAGCTTGGGAATACCTCGTGGAGCGGGAGTCCAAGAGACCCAGTACTTC,CASSLGIPRGAGVQETQYF
TRBV27,TRBJ1-1,NA,NA,TGTGCCAGCAGTTTATCTGGTCAGAACACTGAAGCTTTCTTT,CASSLSGQNTEAFF
TRBV3-1,TRBJ2-7,TRBD1,NA,TGTGCCAGCAGCCAACGGGACAGGTGGTCCTACGAGCAGTACTTC,CASSQRDRWSYEQYF
TRBV6-2/TRBV6-3,TRBJ2-1,NA,NA,TGTGCCAGCAGTTACACGATGGACTCTGGCGGTGAGCAGTTCTTC,CASSYTMDSGGEQFF
TRBV9,TRBJ2-6,NA,NA,TGTGCCAGCAGCGAACTAGGGTCTGGGGCCAACGTCCTGACTTTC,CASSELGSGANVLTF
TRBV7-2,TRBJ2-1,NA,NA,TGTGCCAGCAGCTTTCCCTCCGGTATTGAGCAGTTCTTC,CASSFPSGIEQFF
TRBV20-1,TRBJ2-1,NA,NA,TGCAGTGCTTTCAGGGCCGGAAGCTCCTACAATGAGCAGTTCTTC,CSAFRAGSSYNEQFF
TRBV7-2,TRBJ2-5,TRBD1,NA,TGTGCCAGCAGCTTGGGACAGACCAATGAGCAGTACTTC,CASSLGQTNEQYF
TRBV7-2,TRBJ2-1,TRBD2,few,TGTGCCAGCAGCAGGACTAGCGGGAGTTTCGATGAGCAGTTCTTC,CASSRTSGSFDEQFF
TRBV2,TRBJ2-1,TRBD2,NA,TGTGCCAGCTATCGGCGGGAGCTTCGCCCCTACAATGAGCAGTTCTTC,CASYRRELRPYNEQFF
TRBV4-3,TRBJ2-7,NA,NA,TGCGCCAGCAGCCAAAGTCGTGAGGGCCGAGTCGAGCAGTACTTC,CASSQSREGRVEQYF
TRBV11-2,TRBJ2-6,NA,few,TGTGCCAGCAGCTTCGGGGCCACTGGGGCCAACGTCCTGACTTTC,CASSFGATGANVLTF
TRBV28,TRBJ2-3,NA,once,TGTGCCAGCAGTCCCCTCCGGAACTCGGAAGATACGCAGTATTTT,CASSPLRNSEDTQYF
TRBV28,TRBJ2-1,TRBD2,NA,TGTGCCAGCAGGACGGGAGGTCAGGGTGAGCAGTTCTTC,CASRTGGQGEQFF
TRBV11-2,TRBJ2-7,TRBD1,NA,TGTGCCAGCAGCTCCATCGACAGGGGAGGCTACGAGCAGTACTTC,CASSSIDRGGYEQYF
TRBV4-1,TRBJ2-7,NA,NA,TGCGCCAGCAGCCAAACAGCGTACAACTACGAGCAGTACTTC,CASSQTAYNYEQYF
TRBV20-1,TRBJ2-1,TRBD2,NA,TGCAGTGCTACCTATACTAGCGGCCTGTTCACTGAGCAGTTCTTC,CSATYTSGLFTEQFF
TRBV7-9,TRBJ2-4,NA,NA,TGTGCCAGCAGCCTTGGGGGGATTCAGTACTTC,CASSLGGIQYF